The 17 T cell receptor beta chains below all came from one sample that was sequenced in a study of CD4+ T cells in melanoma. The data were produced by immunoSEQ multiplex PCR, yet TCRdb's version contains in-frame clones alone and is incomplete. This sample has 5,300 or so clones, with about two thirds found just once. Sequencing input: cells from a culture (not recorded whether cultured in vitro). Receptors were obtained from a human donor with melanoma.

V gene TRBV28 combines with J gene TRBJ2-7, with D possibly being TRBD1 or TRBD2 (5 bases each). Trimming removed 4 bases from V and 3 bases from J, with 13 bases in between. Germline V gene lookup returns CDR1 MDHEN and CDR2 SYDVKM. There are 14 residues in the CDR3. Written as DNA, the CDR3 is TGTGCCAGCAGTTCCCCCCGGGACGACTACGAGCAGTACTTC. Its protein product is CASSSPRDDYEQYF.

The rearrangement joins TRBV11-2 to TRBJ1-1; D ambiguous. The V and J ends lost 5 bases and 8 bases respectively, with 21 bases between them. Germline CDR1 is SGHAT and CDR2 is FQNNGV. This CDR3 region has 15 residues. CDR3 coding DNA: TGTGCCAGCAGCGTACATTACGGACCGGCCGGGGAAGCTTTCTTT. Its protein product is CASSVHYGPAGEAFF.

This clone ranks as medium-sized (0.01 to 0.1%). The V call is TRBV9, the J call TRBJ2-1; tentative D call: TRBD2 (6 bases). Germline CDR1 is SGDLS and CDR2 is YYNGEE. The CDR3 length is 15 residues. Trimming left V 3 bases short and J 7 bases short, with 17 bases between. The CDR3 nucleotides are TGTGCCAGCAGCGCGTTAGGGGACTCCTCTAATGAGCAGTTCTTC. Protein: CASSALGDSSNEQFF.

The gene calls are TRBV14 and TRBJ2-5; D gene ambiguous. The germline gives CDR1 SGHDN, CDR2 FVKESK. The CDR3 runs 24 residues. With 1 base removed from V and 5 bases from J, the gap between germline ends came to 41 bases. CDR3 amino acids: CASSQVYMGKRSTKSTYTEETQYF. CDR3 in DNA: TGTGCCAGCAGCCAAGTATACATGGGAAAGCGTAGCACCAAATCGACCTATACTGAGGAGACCCAGTACTTC.

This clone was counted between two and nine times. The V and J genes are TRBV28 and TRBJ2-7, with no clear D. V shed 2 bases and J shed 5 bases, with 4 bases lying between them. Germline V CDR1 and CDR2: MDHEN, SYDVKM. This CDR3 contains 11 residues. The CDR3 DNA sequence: TGTGCCAGCAGTTTAACGGACGAGCAGTACTTC. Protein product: CASSLTDEQYF.

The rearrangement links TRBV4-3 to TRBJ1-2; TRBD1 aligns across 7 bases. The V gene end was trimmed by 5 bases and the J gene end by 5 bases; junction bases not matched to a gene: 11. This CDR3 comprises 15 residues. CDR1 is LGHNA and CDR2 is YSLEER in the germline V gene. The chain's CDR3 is CASSSGQPGGYGYTF. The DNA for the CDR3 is TGCGCCAGCAGCTCGGGACAGCCAGGGGGGTATGGCTACACCTTC.

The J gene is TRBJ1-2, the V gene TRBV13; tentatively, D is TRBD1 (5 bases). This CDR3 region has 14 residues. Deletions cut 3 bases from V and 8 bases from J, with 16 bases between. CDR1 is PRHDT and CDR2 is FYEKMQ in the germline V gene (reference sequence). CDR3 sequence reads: CASSLYSVGTGYTF. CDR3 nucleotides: TGTGCCAGCAGCTTGTACTCAGTGGGGACCGGCTACACCTTC.

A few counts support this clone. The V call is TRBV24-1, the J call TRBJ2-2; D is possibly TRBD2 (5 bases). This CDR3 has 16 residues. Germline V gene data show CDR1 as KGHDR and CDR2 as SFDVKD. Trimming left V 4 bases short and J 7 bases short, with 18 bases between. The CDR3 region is CATSEMELGGVGELFF. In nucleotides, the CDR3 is TGTGCCACCAGTGAGATGGAACTAGGAGGTGTCGGGGAGCTGTTTTTT.

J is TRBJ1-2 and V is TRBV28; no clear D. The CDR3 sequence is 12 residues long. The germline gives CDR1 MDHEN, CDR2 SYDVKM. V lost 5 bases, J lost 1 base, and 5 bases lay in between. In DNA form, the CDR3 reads TGTGCCAGCAGTCCAAGTAACTATGGCTACACCTTC. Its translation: CASSPSNYGYTF.

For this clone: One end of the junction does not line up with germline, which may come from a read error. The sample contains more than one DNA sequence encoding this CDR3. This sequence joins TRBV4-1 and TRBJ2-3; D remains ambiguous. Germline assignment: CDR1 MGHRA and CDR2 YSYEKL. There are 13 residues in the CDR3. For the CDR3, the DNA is TGTGCCAGCAGCCTTTCACTCACAGATACGCAGTATTTT. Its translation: CASSLSLTDTQYF.

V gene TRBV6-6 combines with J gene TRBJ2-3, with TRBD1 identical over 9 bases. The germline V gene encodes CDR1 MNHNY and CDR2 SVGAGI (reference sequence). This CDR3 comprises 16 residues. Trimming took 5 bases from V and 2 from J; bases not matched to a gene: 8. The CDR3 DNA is TGTGCCAGCAGTCCCCCGAGGACAGGGGTCACAGATACGCAGTATTTT. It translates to CASSPPRTGVTDTQYF.

The chain's CDR3 is CASSLDGRGEQYF. CDR3 coding DNA: TGTGCCAGCAGCTTAGATGGCAGGGGAGAGCAGTACTTC. The rearrangement uses TRBV7-8 and TRBJ2-7; possibly TRBD1 for D (6 bases). The CDR3 sequence is 13 residues long. Germline CDR1 reads SGHVS; CDR2 reads FQNEAQ. The germline V and J ends were trimmed by 1 base and 7 bases, with 11 bases remaining between them.

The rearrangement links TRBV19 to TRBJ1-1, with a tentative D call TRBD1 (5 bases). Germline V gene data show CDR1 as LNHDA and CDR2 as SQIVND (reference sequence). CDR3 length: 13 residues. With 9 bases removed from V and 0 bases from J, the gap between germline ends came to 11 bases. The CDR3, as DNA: TGTGCCAGCGGTCTAGGGGTGAACACTGAAGCTTTCTTT. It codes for CASGLGVNTEAFF. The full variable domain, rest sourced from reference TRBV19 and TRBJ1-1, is DGGITQSPKYLFRKEGQNVTLSCEQNLNHDAMYWYRQDPGQGLRLIYYSQIVNDFQKGDIAEGYSVSREKKESFPLTVTSAQKNPTAFYLCASGLGVNTEAFFGQGTRLTVV.

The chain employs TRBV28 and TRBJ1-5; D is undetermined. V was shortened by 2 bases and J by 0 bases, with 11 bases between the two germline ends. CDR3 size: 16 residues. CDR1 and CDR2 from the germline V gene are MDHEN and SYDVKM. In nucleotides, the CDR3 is TGTGCCAGCAGTTTACAGGCAACCCATAGCAATCAGCCCCAGCATTTT. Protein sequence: CASSLQATHSNQPQHF.

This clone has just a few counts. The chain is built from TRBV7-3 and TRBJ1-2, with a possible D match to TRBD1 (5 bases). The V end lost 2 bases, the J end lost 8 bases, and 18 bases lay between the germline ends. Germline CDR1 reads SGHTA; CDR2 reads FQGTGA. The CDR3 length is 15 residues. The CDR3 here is CASSLYGGGSQGYTF. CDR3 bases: TGTGCCAGCAGCTTATATGGGGGGGGTTCACAGGGCTACACCTTC.

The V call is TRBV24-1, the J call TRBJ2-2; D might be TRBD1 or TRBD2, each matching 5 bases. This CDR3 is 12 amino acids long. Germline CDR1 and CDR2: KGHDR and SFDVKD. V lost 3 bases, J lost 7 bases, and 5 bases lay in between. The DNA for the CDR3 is TGTGCCACCAGTGATGGGGGCGGGGAGCTGTTTTTT. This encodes CATSDGGGELFF.

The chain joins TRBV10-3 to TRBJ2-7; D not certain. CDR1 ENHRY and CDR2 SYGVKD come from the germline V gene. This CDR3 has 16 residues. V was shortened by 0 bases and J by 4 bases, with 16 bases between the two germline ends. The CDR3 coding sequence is TGTGCCATCAGTGAGTCGATCAAGGGTTTAATGTACGAGCAGTACTTC. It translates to CAISESIKGLMYEQYF.